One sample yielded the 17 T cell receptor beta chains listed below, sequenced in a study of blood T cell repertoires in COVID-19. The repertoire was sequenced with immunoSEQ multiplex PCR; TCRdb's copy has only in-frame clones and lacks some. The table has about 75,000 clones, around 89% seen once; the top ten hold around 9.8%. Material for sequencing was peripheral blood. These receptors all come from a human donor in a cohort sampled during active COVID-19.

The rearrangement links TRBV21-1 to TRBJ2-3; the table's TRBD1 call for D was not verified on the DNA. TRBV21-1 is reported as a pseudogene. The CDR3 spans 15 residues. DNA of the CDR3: TGTGCCAGCAGCAAAGGACGACAAAGCACAGATACGCAGTATTTT. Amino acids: CASSKGRQSTDTQYF.

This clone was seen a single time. The CDR3 loop reads CASSLGRGDEQFF. In DNA, the CDR3 is TGTGCCAGCAGCTTAGGCCGGGGGGATGAGCAGTTCTTC. The rearrangement joins TRBV7-8 to TRBJ2-1, with 7 bases matching TRBD2. With V trimmed by 1 base and J by 8 bases, 2 bases remained unmatched. Looked up from germline, CDR1 is SGHVS and CDR2 is FQNEAQ. The CDR3 is 13 amino acids.

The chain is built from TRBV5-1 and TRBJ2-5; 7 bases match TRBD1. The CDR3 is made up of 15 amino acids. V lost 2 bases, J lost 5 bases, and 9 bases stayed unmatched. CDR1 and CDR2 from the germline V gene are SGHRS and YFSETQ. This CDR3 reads CASSLGTDGRETQYF. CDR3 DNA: TGCGCCAGCAGCTTAGGGACAGACGGCCGGGAGACCCAGTACTTC.

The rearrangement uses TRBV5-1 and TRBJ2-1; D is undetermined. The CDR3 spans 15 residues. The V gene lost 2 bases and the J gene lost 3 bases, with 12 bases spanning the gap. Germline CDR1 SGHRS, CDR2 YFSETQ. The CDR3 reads CASSFNRFGYNEQFF. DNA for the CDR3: TGCGCCAGCAGCTTCAATCGGTTTGGCTACAATGAGCAGTTCTTC.

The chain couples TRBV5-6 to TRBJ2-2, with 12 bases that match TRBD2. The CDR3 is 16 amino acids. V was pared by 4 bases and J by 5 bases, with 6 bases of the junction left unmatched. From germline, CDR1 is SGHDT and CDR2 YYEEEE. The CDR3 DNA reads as TGTGCCAGCAGCCCGGGACTAGCGGGCCGGACCGGGGAGCTGTTTTTT. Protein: CASSPGLAGRTGELFF.

The CDR3 reads CASSPGLNTGELFF. DNA of the CDR3: TGTGCCAGCAGCCCGGGACTGAACACCGGGGAGCTGTTTTTT. The rearrangement uses TRBV3-1 (or the pseudogene TRBV3-2) and TRBJ2-2; D perhaps matches TRBD2 (6 bases). Germline V gene sequence: CDR1 LGHDT, CDR2 YNNKEL (reference sequence). Trimming cost V 4 bases and J 1 base, with 7 bases left between them. The CDR3 runs to 14 residues.

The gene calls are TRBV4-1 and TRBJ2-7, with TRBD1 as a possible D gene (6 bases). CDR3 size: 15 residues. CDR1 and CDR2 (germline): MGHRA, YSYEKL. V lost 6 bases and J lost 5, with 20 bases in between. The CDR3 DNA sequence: TGCGCCAGCAGTCGGCAAGGGACAACGGGCGACGAGCAGTACTTC. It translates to CASSRQGTTGDEQYF.

DNA of the CDR3: TGCGCCAGCAGTGATCATTTACGGTGGGGCGAGAACACTGAAGCTTTCTTT. Encoded protein: CASSDHLRWGENTEAFF. This chain uses TRBV10-2 with TRBJ1-1, with D maybe TRBD1 (5 bases). The CDR3 sequence is 17 residues long. V gave up 3 bases and J gave up 1 base, with 18 bases separating them. CDR1 is WSHSY, CDR2 SAAADI, per germline.

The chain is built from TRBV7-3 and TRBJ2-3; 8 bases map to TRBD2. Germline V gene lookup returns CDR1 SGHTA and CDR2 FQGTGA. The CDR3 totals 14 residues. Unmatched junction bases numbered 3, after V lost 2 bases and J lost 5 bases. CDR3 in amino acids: CASSLSGGQDTQYF. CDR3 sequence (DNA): TGTGCCAGCAGCTTATCGGGGGGGCAAGATACGCAGTATTTT.

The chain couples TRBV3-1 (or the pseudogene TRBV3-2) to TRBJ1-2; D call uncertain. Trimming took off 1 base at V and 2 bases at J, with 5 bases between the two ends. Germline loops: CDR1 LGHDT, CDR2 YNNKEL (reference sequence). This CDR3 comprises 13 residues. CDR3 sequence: CASSQASNYGYTF. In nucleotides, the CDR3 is TGTGCCAGCAGCCAAGCATCAAACTATGGCTACACCTTC.

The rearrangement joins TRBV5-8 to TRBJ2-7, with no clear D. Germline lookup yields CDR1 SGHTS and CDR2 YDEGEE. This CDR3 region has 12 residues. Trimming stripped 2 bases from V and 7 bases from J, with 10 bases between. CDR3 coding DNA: TGTGCCAGCAGCTTCCGGGTATTTGAGCAGTACTTC. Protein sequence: CASSFRVFEQYF.

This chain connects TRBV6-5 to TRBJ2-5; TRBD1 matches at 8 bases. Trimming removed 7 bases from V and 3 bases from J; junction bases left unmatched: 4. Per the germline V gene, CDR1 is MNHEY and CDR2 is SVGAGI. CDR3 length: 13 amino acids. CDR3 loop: CASTLDREETQYF. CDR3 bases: TGTGCCAGCACCTTGGACAGGGAAGAGACCCAGTACTTC.

Here the CDR3 DNA reads TGTGCCAGCAGCAGGACTAGAGAGACCCAGTACTTC. This encodes CASSRTRETQYF. The rearrangement links TRBV7-2 to TRBJ2-5; the match to TRBD2 covers 7 bases. The V and J ends lost 5 bases and 4 bases, in that order; junction bases with no gene match: 1. Germline V gives CDR1 SGHTA, CDR2 FQGNSA. The CDR3 is 12 amino acids.

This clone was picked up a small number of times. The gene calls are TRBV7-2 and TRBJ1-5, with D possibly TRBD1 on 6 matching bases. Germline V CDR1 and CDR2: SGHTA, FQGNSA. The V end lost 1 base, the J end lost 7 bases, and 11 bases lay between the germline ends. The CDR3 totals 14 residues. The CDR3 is CASSLVGGGQPQHF. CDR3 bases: TGTGCCAGCAGCTTAGTAGGGGGGGGCCAGCCCCAGCATTTT.

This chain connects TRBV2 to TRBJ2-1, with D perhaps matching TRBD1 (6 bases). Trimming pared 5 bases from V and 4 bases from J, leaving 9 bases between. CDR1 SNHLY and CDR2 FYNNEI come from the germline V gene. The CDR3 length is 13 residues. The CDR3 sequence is CASSLDRYNEQFF. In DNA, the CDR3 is TGTGCCAGCAGTCTGGACAGATACAATGAGCAGTTCTTC.

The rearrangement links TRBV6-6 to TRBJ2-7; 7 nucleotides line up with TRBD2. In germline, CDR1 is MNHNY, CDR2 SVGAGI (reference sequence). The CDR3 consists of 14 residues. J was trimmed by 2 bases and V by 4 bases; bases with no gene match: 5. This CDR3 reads CASSSGLGPYEQYF. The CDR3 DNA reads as TGTGCCAGCAGTTCTGGACTAGGCCCCTACGAGCAGTACTTC.

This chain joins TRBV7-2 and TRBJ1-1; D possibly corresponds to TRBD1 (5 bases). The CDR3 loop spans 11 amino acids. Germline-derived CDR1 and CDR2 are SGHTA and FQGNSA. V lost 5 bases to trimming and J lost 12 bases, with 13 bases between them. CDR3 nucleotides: TGTGCCAGCAGCAAGAACACAGGTACTTTCTTT. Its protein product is CASSKNTGTFF.